This paragraph reports one TCR beta chain. Repertoires were generated with immunoSEQ multiplex PCR, while TCRdb's copy carries only in-frame clones and drops some. The sample records under 400,000 clones, approximately 89% being singletons. V lost 3 bases to trimming and J lost 4 bases; unmatched junction nucleotides: 1. The CDR3 consists of 14 residues. From germline, CDR1 is SNHLY and CDR2 FYNNEI. The entry originates in a study of blood T cell repertoires in COVID-19. Background on the study: Researchers got acute and convalescent COVID-19 samples from the United States, Italy and Spain.

Source material: peripheral blood. This clonotype was sampled from a woman in her twenties or thirties with COVID-19, enrolled during active disease. The chain is built from TRBV2 and TRBJ2-3; 10 nucleotides line up with TRBD1. Here the CDR3 reads CASSDDRGPDTQYF. Here the CDR3 DNA reads TGTGCCAGCAGTGACGACAGGGGGCCAGATACGCAGTATTTT. The full variable domain, in which reference TRBV2 and TRBJ2-3 provide the parts outside the CDR3, is EPEVTQTPSHQVTQMGQEVILRCVPISNHLYFYWYRQILGQKVEFLVSFYNNEISEKSEIFDDQFSVERPDGSNFTLKIRSTKLEDSAMYFCASSDDRGPDTQYFGPGTRLTVL.